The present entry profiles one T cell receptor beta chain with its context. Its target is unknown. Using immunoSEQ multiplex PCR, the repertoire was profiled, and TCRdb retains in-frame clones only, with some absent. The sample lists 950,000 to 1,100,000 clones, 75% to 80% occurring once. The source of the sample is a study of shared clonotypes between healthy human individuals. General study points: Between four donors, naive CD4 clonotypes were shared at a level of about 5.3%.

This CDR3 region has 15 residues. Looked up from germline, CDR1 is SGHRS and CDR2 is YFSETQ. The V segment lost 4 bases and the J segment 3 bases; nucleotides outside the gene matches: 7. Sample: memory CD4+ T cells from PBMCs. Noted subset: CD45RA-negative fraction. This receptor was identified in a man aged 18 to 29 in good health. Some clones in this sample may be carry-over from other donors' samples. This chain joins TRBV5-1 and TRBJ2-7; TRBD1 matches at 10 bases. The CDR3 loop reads CASSEGQGNRYEQYF. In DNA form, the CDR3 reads TGCGCCAGCAGCGAGGGACAGGGGAATCGCTACGAGCAGTACTTC.